The 9 T cell receptor beta chains below come from one sample, sequenced in a study of blood T cell repertoires in COVID-19. The protocol was immunoSEQ multiplex PCR, while the TCRdb copy is restricted to in-frame clones and leaves out a portion. The table includes about 240,000 clones, about 83% detected once. The specimen sequenced was peripheral blood. The receptors derive from a human donor in a cohort sampled during active COVID-19.

J is TRBJ2-7 and V is TRBV30; 10 bases match TRBD1. The germline gives CDR1 GTSNPN, CDR2 SVGIG (reference sequence). This CDR3 region has 17 residues. J was trimmed by 0 bases and V by 4 bases; bases with no gene match: 12. CDR3 nucleotide sequence: TGTGCCTGGAAGTTTTGGACCGGGACAGGGGCCTCCTACGAGCAGTACTTC. This encodes CAWKFWTGTGASYEQYF.

In its sample, this clone was seen a few times. V usage is TRBV29-1 and J usage is TRBJ1-2; 8 bases align to TRBD1. The CDR3 loop spans 12 amino acids. V trimming: 7 bases; J trimming: 8 bases; junction bases outside the gene matches: 9. Germline CDR1 reads SQVTM; CDR2 reads ANQGSEA. The CDR3 protein is CSAGGTGFGYTF. Here the CDR3 DNA reads TGCAGCGCCGGCGGGACAGGCTTCGGCTACACCTTC.

As DNA, the CDR3 is TGTGCCTGGAGCCCCCTCGCGAACACCGGGGAGCTGTTTTTT. Encoded protein: CAWSPLANTGELFF. The chain couples TRBV30 to TRBJ2-2; D remains unclear. V was shortened by 3 bases and J by 0 bases, with 8 bases between the two germline ends. This CDR3 comprises 14 residues. Germline assignment: CDR1 GTSNPN and CDR2 SVGIG (reference sequence).

The chain links TRBV6-5 to TRBJ2-7; 9 bases map to TRBD1. CDR1 is MNHEY and CDR2 is SVGAGI in the germline V gene. The CDR3 consists of 13 residues. J gave up 6 bases and V 7 bases, and 7 bases lay outside the gene matches. The CDR3, as DNA: TGTGCCAGCACCGGGACAGGGCGTTTCGAGCAGTACTTC. Translating gives CASTGTGRFEQYF.

The chain carries TRBV6-1 and TRBJ1-1, with a possible D match to TRBD1 (6 bases). The CDR3 runs 13 residues. Germline V gives CDR1 MNHNS, CDR2 SASEGT. Deletions cut 1 base from V and 10 bases from J, with 13 bases between. The CDR3 here is CASSEDPGTRAFF. The CDR3 DNA sequence: TGTGCCAGCAGTGAAGACCCGGGGACACGAGCTTTCTTT.

The V and J genes are TRBV7-9 and TRBJ1-1; 9 positions agree with TRBD1. Trimming removed 5 bases from V and 5 bases from J; junction bases left unmatched: 6. The germline gives CDR1 SEHNR, CDR2 FQNEAQ (reference sequence). The CDR3 is 14 amino acids. The CDR3 bases are TGTGCCAGCAGCCCGTGGACAGGGGAGACTGAAGCTTTCTTT. It yields the protein CASSPWTGETEAFF.

The chain couples TRBV11-2 to TRBJ2-6, with D unclear. Trimming cost V 3 bases and J 0 bases, with 6 bases left between them. Germline lookup yields CDR1 SGHAT and CDR2 FQNNGV. The CDR3 extends over 15 amino acids. CDR3 residues: CASSLQSSGANVLTF. CDR3 bases: TGTGCCAGCAGCTTGCAGTCCTCTGGGGCCAACGTCCTGACTTTC.

The chain is built from TRBV27 and TRBJ1-3; no reliable D call. V lost 7 bases, J lost 0 bases, and 13 bases lay in between. The germline CDR1 and CDR2 sequences are MNHEY and SMNVEV (reference sequence). CDR3 length: 15 amino acids. Written as DNA, the CDR3 is TGTGCCAGCAAGCGACTAGACGACTCTGGAAACACCATATATTTT. Translating it yields CASKRLDDSGNTIYF.

Only one count was recorded for this clone. The gene calls are TRBV29-1 and TRBJ1-1, with 7 bases matching TRBD1. Germline loops: CDR1 SQVTM, CDR2 ANQGSEA. The J segment lost 5 bases and the V segment lost 4 bases, leaving 1 base of the junction unmatched. The length of the CDR3 is 11 residues. The CDR3: CSVGRGTEAFF. DNA of the CDR3: TGCAGCGTTGGCAGGGGGACTGAAGCTTTCTTT.